The 13 T cell receptor beta chains in this list originate from one sample, sequenced in a study of shared clonotypes between healthy human individuals. The protocol was immunoSEQ multiplex PCR, while the TCRdb copy is restricted to in-frame clones and leaves out a portion. The sample holds 2.3 million or so clones, approximately 95% seen once. Sequencing was done on a sample of naive CD4+ T cells from PBMCs. As to subset: CD45RA+ positively selected. The receptor set was obtained from a man between 18 and 29 years old in good health. Some clones in this sample may be carry-over from other donors' samples.

V usage is TRBV4-1 and J usage is TRBJ1-5; D perhaps matches TRBD1 (5 bases). This CDR3 contains 16 residues. Germline assignment: CDR1 MGHRA and CDR2 YSYEKL. Trimming pared 4 bases from V and 5 bases from J, leaving 18 bases between. CDR3: CASSPGSGGNHQPQHF. DNA of the CDR3: TGCGCCAGCAGCCCAGGCTCCGGGGGAAATCATCAGCCCCAGCATTTT.

The CDR3 sequence is CASSVYQGANEQFF. Written as DNA, the CDR3 is TGTGCCAGCAGCGTATACCAGGGGGCCAATGAGCAGTTCTTC. V is TRBV9 and J is TRBJ2-1, with 8 bases fitting TRBD1. Germline V gene sequence: CDR1 SGDLS, CDR2 YYNGEE. The CDR3 extends over 14 amino acids. V shed 1 base and J 6 bases; nucleotides not matched to a gene: 3.

The DNA of the CDR3 is TGTGCCAGCAGCTCCCCCGCCCGGCAGCCAAAAGAGACCCAGTACTTC. Translation: CASSSPARQPKETQYF. This chain links TRBV7-9 with TRBJ2-5; no clear D. Looked up from germline, CDR1 is SEHNR and CDR2 is FQNEAQ (reference sequence). The CDR3 spans 16 residues. The V gene lost 4 bases and the J gene lost 3 bases, with 18 bases spanning the gap.

The chain has TRBV19 and TRBJ1-4; 9 positions agree with TRBD1. J lost 2 bases, V lost 7 bases, and 5 bases had no gene match. There are 15 residues in the CDR3. Germline-derived CDR1 and CDR2 are LNHDA and SQIVND (reference sequence). CDR3 sequence reads: CASKTGGVTNEKLFF. CDR3 DNA: TGTGCCAGTAAAACAGGGGGCGTTACTAATGAAAAACTGTTTTTT.

Notes on this clone: Other DNA sequences within the sample encode an identical CDR3. The chain joins TRBV2 to TRBJ2-7; tentatively, D is TRBD1 (5 bases). The CDR3 totals 14 residues. Germline values: CDR1 SNHLY, CDR2 FYNNEI. V lost 3 bases, J lost 4 bases, and 13 bases lay in between. CDR3 amino acids: CASSDQGSGYEQYF. In DNA, the CDR3 is TGTGCCAGCAGTGACCAGGGAAGTGGGTACGAGCAGTACTTC. The complete variable domain, with remaining parts taken from reference TRBV2 and TRBJ2-7, reads EPEVTQTPSHQVTQMGQEVILRCVPISNHLYFYWYRQILGQKVEFLVSFYNNEISEKSEIFDDQFSVERPDGSNFTLKIRSTKLEDSAMYFCASSDQGSGYEQYFGPGTRLTVT.

The chain recombines TRBV15 with TRBJ2-1; 9 bases are shared with TRBD2. Germline trimming cut 4 bases from V and 11 bases from J; bases unmatched to any gene: 15. Germline assignment: CDR1 LNHNV and CDR2 YYDKDF (reference sequence). This CDR3 spans 16 amino acids. The CDR3 spells CATSKQAGWREGQQFF. In nucleotides, the CDR3 is TGTGCCACCAGCAAACAAGCAGGGTGGCGGGAGGGCCAGCAGTTCTTC.

The rearrangement uses TRBV25-1 and TRBJ1-1, with TRBD1 as a possible D gene (6 bases). Trimming removed 5 bases at V and 1 base at J, with 11 bases between. CDR1 and CDR2 (germline): MGHDK, SYGVNS. The CDR3 sequence is 14 residues long. CDR3 in amino acids: CASSRAGANTEAFF. As DNA, the CDR3 is TGTGCCAGCAGTAGGGCAGGGGCGAACACTGAAGCTTTCTTT.

The V call is TRBV5-8, the J call TRBJ2-5; possibly TRBD1 or TRBD2 for D (5 bases each). CDR3 length: 15 residues. Trimming cost V 0 bases and J 4 bases, with 13 bases left between them. Germline CDR1 reads SGHTS; CDR2 reads YDEGEE. CDR3 DNA: TGTGCCAGCAGCTTGGGTCAGGGACGGGGAGAGACCCAGTACTTC. Its translation is CASSLGQGRGETQYF.

The chain uses TRBV7-2 and TRBJ1-2; the match to TRBD1 covers 10 bases. The CDR3 consists of 15 residues. With V trimmed by 1 base and J by 3 bases, 2 bases remained unmatched. Germline CDR1 is SGHTA and CDR2 is FQGNSA. The CDR3 protein is CASSLETGGDYGYTF. The CDR3 bases are TGTGCCAGCAGCTTAGAGACAGGGGGCGACTATGGCTACACCTTC.

This sequence joins TRBV18 and TRBJ1-4; 7 positions agree with TRBD1. J was trimmed by 4 bases and V by 5 bases; bases with no gene match: 4. Per the germline V gene, CDR1 is KGHSH and CDR2 is LQKENI. The CDR3 runs to 14 residues. CDR3 nucleotides: TGTGCCAGCTCAACCACAGGGGATAATGAAAAACTGTTTTTT. This codes for CASSTTGDNEKLFF.

The gene calls are TRBV7-2 and TRBJ2-5; the D is unclear. Germline V gene sequence: CDR1 SGHTA, CDR2 FQGNSA. Trimming pared 4 bases from V and 4 bases from J, leaving 10 bases between. The CDR3 contains 13 residues. Here the CDR3 DNA reads TGTGCCAGCAGCTACGTTAGGAGAGAGACCCAGTACTTC. This sequence encodes CASSYVRRETQYF.

The genes are TRBV29-1 and TRBJ1-5; TRBD1 might be the D (5 bases). CDR1 and CDR2 (germline): SQVTM, ANQGSEA. V was pared by 8 bases and J by 1 base, with 9 bases between. The CDR3 contains 12 residues. CDR3 protein: CSFRDSNQPQHF. The DNA for the CDR3 is TGCAGCTTCCGGGACAGCAATCAGCCCCAGCATTTT.

This chain links TRBV30 with TRBJ2-3; 10 bases match TRBD1. Unmatched junction bases numbered 4, after V lost 3 bases and J lost 4 bases. CDR1 and CDR2 from the germline V gene are GTSNPN and SVGIG (reference sequence). This CDR3 spans 14 amino acids. This CDR3 is CAWRWDRGSDTQYF. CDR3 bases: TGTGCCTGGAGGTGGGACAGGGGCTCAGATACGCAGTATTTT.